Listed below are T cell receptor beta chains from one sample, sequenced in a study of CD4+ T cells in melanoma. Here immunoSEQ multiplex PCR was the method, and the copy in TCRdb shows in-frame clones only, minus some. The sample contains about 55,000 clones, almost 70% of which appear only once. The sample consisted of tumor tissue. The receptors derive from a human donor with melanoma. Both conserved end residues are part of each CDR3. A D gene is named only where the DNA matches it firmly. Clone size is not always given. Where it is, it says once, few, many or a class for expanded clones.

D	size	V	J	CDR3	DNA
TRBD2	-	TRBV28	TRBJ2-7	CASRPSSGGIYEQYF	TGTGCCAGCAGGCCTTCTAGCGGGGGAATCTACGAGCAGTACTTC
-	-	TRBV9	TRBJ1-1	CASSGAGVGAFF	TGTGCCAGCAGCGGGGCAGGAGTAGGAGCTTTCTTT
-	once	TRBV6-1	TRBJ2-3	CASSDGLLQEDTQYF	TGTGCCAGCAGTGATGGGCTGCTCCAAGAAGATACGCAGTATTTT
-	-	TRBV28	TRBJ2-5	CASTAKETQYF	TGTGCCAGCACCGCCAAGGAGACCCAGTACTTC
-	few	TRBV7-2	TRBJ2-2	CASSLIRGELFF	TGTGCCAGCAGCCTAATCAGGGGGGAGCTGTTTTTT
-	-	TRBV6-6	TRBJ2-7	CASSYGRSSYEQYF	TGTGCCAGCAGTTACGGACGGAGCTCCTACGAGCAGTACTTC
-	-	TRBV23-1	TRBJ1-4	CASRGQPTNEKLFF	TGCGCCAGCAGGGGACAACCAACTAATGAAAAACTGTTTTTT
TRBD1	few	TRBV10-3	TRBJ1-1	CAISVTGDTEAFF	TGTGCCATCAGTGTGACAGGGGACACTGAAGCTTTCTTT
-	once	TRBV27	TRBJ2-7	CASSMRNSYEQYF	TGTGCCAGCAGTATGAGGAATTCCTACGAGCAGTACTTC
-	-	TRBV6-6	TRBJ1-1	CASSYSLGMNTEAFF	TGTGCCAGCAGTTACTCGCTAGGGATGAACACTGAAGCTTTCTTT
TRBD1	-	TRBV6-5	TRBJ2-5	CASRETGANTGTQYF	TGTGCCAGCAGAGAGACAGGGGCCAACACGGGGACCCAGTACTTC
TRBD2	-	TRBV7-3	TRBJ2-1	CASSPGTSGYNEQFF	TGTGCCAGCAGCCCCGGGACTAGCGGGTACAATGAGCAGTTCTTC
TRBD1	medium-sized	TRBV9	TRBJ2-1	CASSGRQGSSYNEQFF	TGTGCCAGCAGCGGACGACAGGGAAGCTCCTACAATGAGCAGTTCTTC
-	-	TRBV5-4	TRBJ1-2	CASSVGSRGQGTNYGYTF	TGTGCCAGCAGTGTTGGTTCCCGAGGGCAGGGGACTAACTATGGCTACACCTTC
TRBD1	once	TRBV6-1	TRBJ2-7	CASREPGQGGYEQYF	TGTGCCAGCAGGGAACCGGGACAGGGGGGTTACGAGCAGTACTTC
-	-	TRBV6-5	TRBJ2-1	CASSTGGTYNEQFF	TGTGCCAGCAGTACCGGGGGAACCTACAATGAGCAGTTCTTC
TRBD1	-	TRBV27	TRBJ1-1	CASSLRGVRTEAFF	TGTGCCAGCAGCCTCAGGGGGGTCCGAACTGAAGCTTTCTTT
TRBD1	-	TRBV7-9	TRBJ1-2	CASSGQTGGHGYTF	TGTGCCAGCAGCGGACAGACAGGGGGCCATGGCTACACCTTC
TRBD1	-	TRBV4-1	TRBJ2-1	CASSRGTGDNEQFF	TGCGCCAGCAGCCGCGGGACAGGCGACAATGAGCAGTTCTTC